What follows are 10 T cell receptor beta chains derived from one specimen sequenced in a study of cytomegalovirus exposure and HLA in healthy donors. Sequenced by immunoSEQ multiplex PCR; TCRdb stores in-frame clones only, minus some. The table shows more than 80,000 clones, with roughly 95% occurring only once. The sample consisted of PBMCs. These receptor sequences come from a woman under 30 in good health and CMV-seronegative.

This chain connects TRBV7-8 to TRBJ2-3; TRBD1 agrees at 9 bases. With 5 bases clipped from V and 5 bases from J, the junction kept 8 bases outside the gene matches. Looked up from germline, CDR1 is SGHVS and CDR2 is FQNEAQ. The CDR3 length is 15 residues. The CDR3 protein is CASSTQGALRDTQYF. The CDR3 bases are TGTGCCAGCAGCACACAGGGGGCGCTGAGAGATACGCAGTATTTT.

The genes are TRBV7-9 and TRBJ1-2; D may be TRBD1 (5 bases). Per germline, CDR1 SEHNR and CDR2 FQNEAQ (reference sequence). The V end was cut by 5 bases, the J end by 0 bases, with 13 bases between. CDR3 length equals 15 residues. The CDR3 nucleotides are TGTGCCAGCAGCCCCAGGGTTCTGGCTAACTATGGCTACACCTTC. This gives the protein CASSPRVLANYGYTF.

V gene TRBV2 combines with J gene TRBJ1-4; D ambiguous. V lost 5 bases and J 6 bases, leaving 10 bases between the germline ends. Germline V CDR1 and CDR2: SNHLY, FYNNEI. The CDR3 has 13 residues. The chain's CDR3 is CASSTTRDEKLFF. CDR3 in DNA: TGTGCCAGCAGTACAACGAGGGATGAAAAACTGTTTTTT.

V gene TRBV27 combines with J gene TRBJ2-7, with 8 bases aligning to TRBD2. With 3 bases clipped from V and 2 bases from J, the junction kept 9 bases outside the gene matches. The CDR3 runs 16 residues. Germline lookup yields CDR1 MNHEY and CDR2 SMNVEV (reference sequence). The CDR3 region has the DNA TGTGCCAGCAGTTTTACCCAGACTAGCGTCCCCTACGAGCAGTACTTC. It specifies CASSFTQTSVPYEQYF.

The CDR3 DNA follows: TGTGCCAGCACGGTCGGGACCGGGGAGCTGTTTTTT. It encodes CASTVGTGELFF. The chain has TRBV25-1 and TRBJ2-2; D gene uncertain. Germline V gene lookup returns CDR1 MGHDK and CDR2 SYGVNS. V was cut by 7 bases and J by 5 bases, with 8 bases left in between. The length of the CDR3 is 12 residues.

This sequence joins TRBV19 and TRBJ2-7; tentative D call: TRBD2 (6 bases). The ends were cut back, 6 bases at V and 3 bases at J, with 15 bases in the middle. Germline V gene sequence: CDR1 LNHDA, CDR2 SQIVND (reference sequence). This CDR3 comprises 14 residues. The CDR3 region has the DNA TGTGCCAGTAGGCCCCAGGGACTCGACTACGAGCAGTACTTC. The encoded protein is CASRPQGLDYEQYF. Drawing the rest from reference TRBV19 and TRBJ2-7, the complete variable domain is DGGITQSPKYLFRKEGQNVTLSCEQNLNHDAMYWYRQDPGQGLRLIYYSQIVNDFQKGDIAEGYSVSREKKESFPLTVTSAQKNPTAFYLCASRPQGLDYEQYFGPGTRLTVT.

The chain uses TRBV5-6 and TRBJ2-2; D is possibly TRBD2 (6 bases). The V end was cut by 4 bases, the J end by 5 bases, with 12 bases between. Germline assignment: CDR1 SGHDT and CDR2 YYEEEE. CDR3 length: 14 residues. The CDR3 region has the DNA TGTGCCAGCAGCAAGGGACTCCCGACCGGGGAGCTGTTTTTT. Its translation: CASSKGLPTGELFF. Based on the CDR3 plus reference TRBV5-6 and TRBJ2-2, the full variable domain is DAGVTQSPTHLIKTRGQQVTLRCSPKSGHDTVSWYQQALGQGPQFIFQYYEEEERQRGNFPDRFSGHQFPNYSSELNVNALLLGDSALYLCASSKGLPTGELFFGEGSRLTVL.

The chain has TRBV23-1 and TRBJ1-4, with a tentative D call TRBD1 (5 bases). TRBV23-1 is an ORF, and what it does is uncertain. The CDR3 spans 16 residues. V lost 11 bases and J lost 2, with 21 bases in between. Here the CDR3 reads CALKRPYRGTNEKLFF. The CDR3 nucleotides are TGCGCCCTCAAACGGCCTTACCGGGGGACTAATGAAAAACTGTTTTTT.

This chain uses TRBV5-1 with TRBJ2-3, with a possible D match to TRBD2 (6 bases). V was cut by 0 bases and J by 6 bases, with 11 bases left in between. CDR1 SGHRS and CDR2 YFSETQ come from the germline V gene. The CDR3 is made up of 14 amino acids. The CDR3 protein is CASSLGGVDDTQYF. The DNA of the CDR3 is TGCGCCAGCAGCTTGGGGGGGGTAGATGATACGCAGTATTTT.

A word on this clone: The identical CDR3 is also encoded by other nucleotide sequences in the sample. The V gene is TRBV5-1, the J gene TRBJ2-7; 9 nucleotides agree with TRBD2. The CDR3 is made up of 14 amino acids. V lost 0 bases, J lost 3 bases, and 1 base stayed unmatched. Germline lookup yields CDR1 SGHRS and CDR2 YFSETQ. The CDR3 nucleotides are TGCGCCAGCAGCTTGGGAGCGGGAGGCTACGAGCAGTACTTC. This translates into CASSLGAGGYEQYF.